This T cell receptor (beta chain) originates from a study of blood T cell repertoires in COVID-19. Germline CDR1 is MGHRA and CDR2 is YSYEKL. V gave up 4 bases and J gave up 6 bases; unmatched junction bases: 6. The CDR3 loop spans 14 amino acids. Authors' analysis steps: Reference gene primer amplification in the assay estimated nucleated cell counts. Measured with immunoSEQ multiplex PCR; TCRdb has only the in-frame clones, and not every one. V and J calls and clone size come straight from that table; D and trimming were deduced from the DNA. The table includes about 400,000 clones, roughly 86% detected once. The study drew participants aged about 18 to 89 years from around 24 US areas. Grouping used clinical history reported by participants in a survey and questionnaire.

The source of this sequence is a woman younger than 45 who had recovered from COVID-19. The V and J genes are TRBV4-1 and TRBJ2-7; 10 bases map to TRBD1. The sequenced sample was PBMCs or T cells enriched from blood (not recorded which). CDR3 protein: CASSPPGTGVEQYF. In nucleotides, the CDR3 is TGCGCCAGCAGCCCCCCCGGGACAGGGGTCGAGCAGTACTTC.